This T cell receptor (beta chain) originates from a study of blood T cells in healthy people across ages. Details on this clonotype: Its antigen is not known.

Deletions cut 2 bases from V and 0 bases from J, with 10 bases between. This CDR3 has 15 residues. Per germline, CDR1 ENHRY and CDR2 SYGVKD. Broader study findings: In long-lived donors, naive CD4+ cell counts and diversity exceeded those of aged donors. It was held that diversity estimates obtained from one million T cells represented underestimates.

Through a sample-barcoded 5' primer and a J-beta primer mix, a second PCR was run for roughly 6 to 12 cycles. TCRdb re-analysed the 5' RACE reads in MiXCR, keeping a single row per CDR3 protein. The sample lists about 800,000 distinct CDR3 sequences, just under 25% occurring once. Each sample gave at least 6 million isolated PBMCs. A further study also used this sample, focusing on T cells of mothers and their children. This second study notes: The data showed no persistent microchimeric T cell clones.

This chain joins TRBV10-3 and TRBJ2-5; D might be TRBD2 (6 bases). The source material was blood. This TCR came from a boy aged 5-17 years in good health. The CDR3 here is CAISETGGDQETQYF. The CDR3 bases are TGTGCCATCAGTGAGACAGGAGGGGACCAAGAGACCCAGTACTTC.